The entry that follows covers one T cell receptor beta chain sequence. Its cognate antigen is unknown. Libraries were prepared by immunoSEQ multiplex PCR; TCRdb keeps only in-frame clonotypes and omits some of them. Found here are roughly 100,000 clones, around 88% of them singletons; the top ten hold less than 15%. The sample originates from a study of identifying expanded T cells in peripheral blood. Study results and limitations: Differentially abundant clones: 0.95 to 1.5 between replicates, 15 to 17 at roughly 15 days, 19 to 20 at four. Clone count variance between roughly 2-week samples rose with total template count.

Collection occurred without any documented infections or immune events in donors. Material for sequencing was blood. This sequence originates from a person aged 18 to 70 in good health.

The chain's CDR3 is CASSGGSGANTGELFF. In DNA form, the CDR3 reads TGTGCCAGCAGTGGGGGTAGCGGAGCGAACACCGGGGAGCTGTTTTTT. V gene TRBV6-4 combines with J gene TRBJ2-2; the D gene is possibly TRBD2 (6 bases). There are 16 residues in the CDR3. The germline V gene has CDR1 MRHNA and CDR2 SNTAGT. Trimming removed 4 bases from V and 0 bases from J, with 12 bases in between.